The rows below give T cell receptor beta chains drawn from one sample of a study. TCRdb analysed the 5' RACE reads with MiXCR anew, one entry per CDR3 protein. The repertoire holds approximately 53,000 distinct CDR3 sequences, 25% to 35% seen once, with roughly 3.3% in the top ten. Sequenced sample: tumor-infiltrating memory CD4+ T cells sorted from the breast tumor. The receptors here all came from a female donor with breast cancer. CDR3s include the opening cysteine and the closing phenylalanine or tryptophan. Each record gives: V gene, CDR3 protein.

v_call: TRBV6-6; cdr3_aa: CASNREGQPQHF
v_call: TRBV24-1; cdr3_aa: CATSGDGSTNYGYTF
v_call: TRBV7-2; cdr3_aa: CASSLGGAQNTGELFF
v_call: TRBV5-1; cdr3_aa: CASNRDRTEAFF
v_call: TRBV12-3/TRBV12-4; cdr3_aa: CASSGGTGFVQQYF
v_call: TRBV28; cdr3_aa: CASRANSPLHF
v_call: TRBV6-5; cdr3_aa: CASSPRGLGEKLFF
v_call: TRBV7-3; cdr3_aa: CASSPSLGPEAFF
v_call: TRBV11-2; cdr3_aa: CASSLDSGPTYEQYF
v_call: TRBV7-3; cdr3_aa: CASSFTPGLAGEIFHNEQFF
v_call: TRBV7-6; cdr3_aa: CASSFLSGELFF
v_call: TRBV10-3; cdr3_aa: CAISESKPATAFQETQYF
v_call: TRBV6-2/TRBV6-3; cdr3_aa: CATRTLNLYTQYF
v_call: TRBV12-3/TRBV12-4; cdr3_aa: CASSSQGTVSTDTQYF
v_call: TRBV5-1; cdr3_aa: CASTALNSGANVLTF
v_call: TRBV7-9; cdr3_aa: CASSLEYPMGGRQYF
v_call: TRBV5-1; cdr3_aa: CASSATGTGAEQYF
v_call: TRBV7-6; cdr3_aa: CASSFYSDTQYF
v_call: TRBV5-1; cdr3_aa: CASSPEGNYGYTF
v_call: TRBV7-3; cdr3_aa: CASSSWGRTDTQYF
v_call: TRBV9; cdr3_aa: CASSVANGPSYEQYF
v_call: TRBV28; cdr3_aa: CASSLEHHHGYTF
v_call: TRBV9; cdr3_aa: CASSGAWTENYGYTF
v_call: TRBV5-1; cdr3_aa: CASTLETGASYEQYF
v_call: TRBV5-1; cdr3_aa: CASSMQGNTEAFF
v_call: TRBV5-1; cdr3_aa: CVSSFLGPDTQYF
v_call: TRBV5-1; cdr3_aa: CASSLASSGTEETQYF
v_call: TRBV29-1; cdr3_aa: CSVAPQVGSGTEQYF
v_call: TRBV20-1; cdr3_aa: CSARDQEDRGYTF
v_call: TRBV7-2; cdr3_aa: CASSLGGGEQYF
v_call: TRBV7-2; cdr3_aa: CASSTGGFTGELFF
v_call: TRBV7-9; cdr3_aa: CASSLAYTEAFF
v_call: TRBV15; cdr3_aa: CATSMRPPRANTGELFF
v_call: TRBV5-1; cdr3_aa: CASSLRGRGDIQYF
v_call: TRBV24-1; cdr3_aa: CATSDFSVLEEGNIQYF
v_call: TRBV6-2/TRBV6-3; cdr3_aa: CATESLTDTQYF
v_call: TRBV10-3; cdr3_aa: CAISGADNTEAFF
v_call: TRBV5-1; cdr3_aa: CASSPWPGEETQYF
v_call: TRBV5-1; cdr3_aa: CASSLAGSRGETQYF
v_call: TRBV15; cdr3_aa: CATSRGLGEAQYF